The 32 T cell receptor beta chains below were found in one sample sequenced in a study of blood T cell repertoires in COVID-19. Using immunoSEQ multiplex PCR, the repertoire was profiled, and TCRdb retains in-frame clones only, with some absent. The data show 15,000 to 20,000 clones, more than 85% seen once. Sequenced material: peripheral blood. The receptors were sampled from a man between 65 and 85 years old with acute or convalescent COVID-19.

This clone was counted once. The J gene is TRBJ2-7, the V gene TRBV4-2; TRBD1 agrees at 10 bases. This CDR3 spans 16 amino acids. Losses at the gene ends were 0 bases for V and 7 bases for J; bases not matched to a gene: 9. CDR1 is LGHNA and CDR2 is YNFKEQ in the germline V gene. The CDR3 bases are TGTGCCAGCAGCCAAGACGGCTGGACAGGGGGTCGAGAGCAGTACTTC. It yields the protein CASSQDGWTGGREQYF.

This sequence joins TRBV18 and TRBJ2-6; perhaps TRBD2 as D (6 bases). CDR1 is KGHSH, CDR2 LQKENI, per germline. Between the trimmed V and J ends, which lost 9 bases and 0 bases, there was a span of 12 bases. The length of the CDR3 is 15 residues. CDR3 bases: TGTGCCAGTTTCCGGGAGCTCTCTGGGGCCAACGTCCTGACTTTC. Amino acid sequence: CASFRELSGANVLTF.

The chain links TRBV7-9 to TRBJ1-1, with TRBD1 as a possible D gene (6 bases). Trimming stripped 4 bases from V and 1 base from J, with 10 bases between. Germline V gene data show CDR1 as SEHNR and CDR2 as FQNEAQ (reference sequence). The CDR3 runs to 14 residues. CDR3 amino acids: CASSYHRENTEAFF. The CDR3 nucleotides are TGTGCCAGCAGCTACCACAGGGAGAACACTGAAGCTTTCTTT.

V usage is TRBV11-2 and J usage is TRBJ2-7; 7 nucleotides agree with TRBD1. The CDR3 has 16 residues. J gave up 2 bases and V 0 bases, and 7 bases lay outside the gene matches. From germline, CDR1 is SGHAT and CDR2 FQNNGV. CDR3 loop: CASSLDSGQGAYEQYF. The CDR3 nucleotides are TGTGCCAGCAGCTTAGATTCAGGGCAGGGGGCCTACGAGCAGTACTTC.

In its sample, this clone was seen once. This chain joins TRBV10-3 and TRBJ1-2; 7 bases align to TRBD1. V was clipped by 6 bases and J by 6 bases; unmatched bases: 10. The CDR3 loop spans 14 amino acids. Germline V gene sequence: CDR1 ENHRY, CDR2 SYGVKD. CDR3 sequence: CAISSSETGNGYTF. As DNA, the CDR3 is TGTGCCATCAGCAGCTCCGAGACAGGGAATGGCTACACCTTC.

The chain couples TRBV6-5 to TRBJ2-5; 8 bases align to TRBD1. The germline CDR1 and CDR2 sequences are MNHEY and SVGAGI. This CDR3 has 15 amino acids. The junction had 11 bases not matched to a gene; V was cut back by 6 bases and J by 5 bases. In DNA, the CDR3 is TGTGCCAGCAGCTCGACAGGGGAGACGCGGGAGACCCAGTACTTC. Protein: CASSSTGETRETQYF.

The chain joins TRBV18 to TRBJ1-3; the D is unclear. Deletions cut 3 bases from V and 1 base from J, with 13 bases between. Germline V CDR1 and CDR2: KGHSH, LQKENI. This CDR3 is 16 amino acids long. CDR3: CASSPNFRQSGNTIYF. The CDR3 DNA reads TGTGCCAGCTCACCCAATTTCAGGCAGTCTGGAAACACCATATATTTT.

This clone was seen only once. This chain joins TRBV7-2 and TRBJ1-2; D ambiguous. The CDR3 sequence is 16 residues long. Germline values: CDR1 SGHTA, CDR2 FQGNSA. V lost 1 base, J lost 1 base, and 13 bases lay in between. CDR3 loop: CASSLDSVDNNYGYTF. CDR3 coding DNA: TGTGCCAGCAGCTTAGACTCGGTAGATAATAACTATGGCTACACCTTC. The full variable domain, rest sourced from reference TRBV7-2 and TRBJ1-2, is GAGVSQSPSNKVTEKGKDVELRCDPISGHTALYWYRQSLGQGLEFLIYFQGNSAPDKSGLPSDRFSAERTGGSVSTLTIQRTQQEDSAVYLCASSLDSVDNNYGYTFGSGTRLTVV.

The rearrangement joins TRBV7-2 to TRBJ2-7; D ambiguous. V dropped 5 bases and J dropped 5 bases, with 25 bases sitting between them. Germline V CDR1 and CDR2: SGHTA, FQGNSA. CDR3 size: 17 residues. CDR3 protein: CASSAVSPRLGPHEQYF. CDR3 nucleotides: TGTGCCAGCAGCGCCGTATCGCCGAGGTTAGGCCCCCACGAGCAGTACTTC.

The CDR3 DNA reads as TGTGCCAGCAGCTTCGGCGGGGGGACAGATACGCAGTATTTT. Amino acids: CASSFGGGTDTQYF. This chain connects TRBV5-4 to TRBJ2-3; 8 bases map to TRBD2. The germline CDR1 and CDR2 sequences are SGHNT and YYREEE (reference sequence). V gave up 2 bases and J gave up 3 bases; unmatched junction bases: 2. This CDR3 contains 14 residues.

This clone was seen once. The gene calls are TRBV9 and TRBJ2-1; a possible D gene is TRBD1 (5 bases). CDR1 is SGDLS and CDR2 is YYNGEE in the germline V gene. This CDR3 region has 13 residues. V dropped 3 bases and J dropped 10 bases, with 14 bases sitting between them. The CDR3 protein is CASSAGAGPEQFF. The CDR3 bases are TGTGCCAGCAGCGCCGGAGCAGGGCCAGAGCAGTTCTTC.

V usage is TRBV19 and J usage is TRBJ1-5; tentative D call: TRBD1 (6 bases). The germline CDR1 and CDR2 sequences are LNHDA and SQIVND (reference sequence). V was trimmed by 3 bases and J by 6 bases, leaving 12 bases between them. The CDR3 length is 14 residues. The DNA for the CDR3 is TGTGCCAGTAGTATTTGGGGGCTGGGTCAGCCCCAGCATTTT. This gives the protein CASSIWGLGQPQHF.

This chain connects TRBV7-9 to TRBJ2-2; possibly TRBD1 for D (6 bases). CDR3 length: 15 amino acids. CDR1 and CDR2 (germline): SEHNR, FQNEAQ (reference sequence). Trimming stripped 5 bases from V and 2 bases from J, with 12 bases between. In DNA form, the CDR3 reads TGTGCCAGCAGCACGGGACATCCCAACACCGGGGAGCTGTTTTTT. The encoded protein is CASSTGHPNTGELFF.

This clone was recorded only once. V and J are TRBV5-4 and TRBJ2-1; 9 positions agree with TRBD2. The germline V gene has CDR1 SGHNT and CDR2 YYREEE (reference sequence). V trimming: 1 base; J trimming: 5 bases; junction bases outside the gene matches: 4. The CDR3 contains 15 residues. CDR3 amino acids: CASSLRIAGDNEQFF. CDR3 DNA sequence: TGTGCCAGCAGCTTGAGAATAGCGGGAGACAATGAGCAGTTCTTC.

For the CDR3, the DNA is TGTGCCAGCAGCCAGGCTTTGGGTGAGCAGTTCTTC. Its protein product is CASSQALGEQFF. This sequence joins TRBV11-3 and TRBJ2-1; D gene unclear. The germline V and J ends were trimmed by 5 bases and 9 bases, with 11 bases remaining between them. Germline lookup yields CDR1 SGHNT and CDR2 YENEEA. The CDR3 contains 12 residues. Together with reference TRBV11-3 and TRBJ2-1, the CDR3 gives the full variable domain: EAGVVQSPRYKIIEKKQPVAFWCNPISGHNTLYWYLQNLGQGPELLIRYENEEAVDDSQLPKDRFSAERLKGVDSTLKIQPAELGDSAVYLCASSQALGEQFFGPGTRLTVL.

This clone has only one observation. The rearrangement uses TRBV6-5 and TRBJ2-7; 11 positions agree with TRBD2. CDR3 length: 14 amino acids. Germline CDR1 reads MNHEY; CDR2 reads SVGAGI. Germline trimming cut 4 bases from V and 3 bases from J; bases unmatched to any gene: 2. The DNA of the CDR3 is TGTGCCAGCAGTTCGGGACTAGCGGTCTACGAGCAGTACTTC. It specifies CASSSGLAVYEQYF.

V gene TRBV4-2 combines with J gene TRBJ2-7; a possible D gene is TRBD1 (6 bases). V gave up 0 bases and J gave up 7 bases, with 16 bases separating them. Germline V gene lookup returns CDR1 LGHNA and CDR2 YNFKEQ. This CDR3 region has 15 residues. CDR3 residues: CASSQETGLWGEQYF. In DNA, the CDR3 is TGTGCCAGCAGCCAAGAGACAGGCCTTTGGGGAGAGCAGTACTTC.

The V gene is TRBV19, the J gene TRBJ2-7; TRBD2 is a possible D gene (6 bases). Looked up from germline, CDR1 is LNHDA and CDR2 is SQIVND (reference sequence). This CDR3 has 14 amino acids. The V gene lost 5 bases and the J gene lost 0 bases, with 11 bases spanning the gap. Here the CDR3 reads CASSQQEGSYEQYF. CDR3 sequence (DNA): TGTGCCAGTAGTCAACAGGAGGGCTCCTACGAGCAGTACTTC.

A remark on this clone: Since the CDR3 does not end with the conserved phenylalanine or tryptophan, this likely comes from a read error. It is unclear where the CDR3 begins or ends on the DNA, so no DNA is shown, and the CDR3 is as TCRdb lists it. Here the CDR3 reads CASSQGGPLFSL. This sequence joins TRBV3-1 (or the pseudogene TRBV3-2) and TRBJ2-7; the table's D call TRBD2 went unverified against the DNA. The CDR3 length is 12 residues, termini included. The germline CDR1 and CDR2 sequences are LGHDT and YNNKEL (reference sequence).

This chain uses TRBV18 with TRBJ2-2; 12 bases align to TRBD2. The CDR3 is made up of 14 amino acids. Germline CDR1 and CDR2: KGHSH and LQKENI. Trimming removed 8 bases from V and 7 bases from J; junction bases left unmatched: 5. The CDR3 nucleotides are TGTGCCAGCCCCGGACTAGCGGGAATCGGGGAGCTGTTTTTT. It codes for CASPGLAGIGELFF.

The chain joins TRBV6-5 to TRBJ1-1, with D unresolved. Per the germline V gene, CDR1 is MNHEY and CDR2 is SVGAGI. Trimming removed 0 bases from V and 8 bases from J, with 7 bases in between. This CDR3 contains 12 residues. CDR3 in amino acids: CASSYSNSEAFF. The DNA of the CDR3 is TGTGCCAGCAGTTACTCGAACTCGGAAGCTTTCTTT.

This chain joins TRBV4-2 and TRBJ2-1; TRBD2 matches 8 bases. CDR1 is LGHNA and CDR2 is YNFKEQ in the germline V gene. V shed 1 base, J shed 5 bases, and the junction held 7 bases outside the gene matches. This CDR3 contains 16 residues. CDR3: CASSQVFGRVDNEQFF. The CDR3, as DNA: TGTGCCAGCAGCCAAGTTTTCGGGAGGGTAGACAATGAGCAGTTCTTC.

V and J are TRBV10-3 and TRBJ1-3; TRBD1 matches 8 bases. The CDR3 has 13 amino acids. V lost 4 bases and J lost 4; bases outside the gene matches: 0. Germline V gene lookup returns CDR1 ENHRY and CDR2 SYGVKD. The DNA for the CDR3 is TGTGCCATCAGTGGACAGGGGGGAAACACCATATATTTT. Translation gives CAISGQGGNTIYF.

CDR3 region: CASSRWTGEKNTGELFF. The CDR3 coding sequence is TGCGCCAGCAGCCGTTGGACAGGGGAGAAAAACACCGGGGAGCTGTTTTTT. This chain links TRBV4-3 with TRBJ2-2; 9 positions match TRBD1. The CDR3 covers 17 residues. Germline trimming cut 4 bases from V and 2 bases from J; bases unmatched to any gene: 8. Germline CDR1 is LGHNA and CDR2 is YSLEER.

This clone was recorded once. The CDR3 here is CASSSYPTSGSYEQYF. CDR3 nucleotide sequence: TGTGCCAGCAGTTCCTATCCGACTAGCGGGAGTTACGAGCAGTACTTC. The rearrangement uses TRBV6-2 or TRBV6-3 and TRBJ2-7; 12 bases line up with TRBD2. The CDR3 is made up of 16 amino acids. Germline loops: CDR1 MNHEY, CDR2 SVGEGT. V dropped 4 bases and J dropped 4; count of bases not matched to a gene: 8.

The V and J genes are TRBV19 and TRBJ1-5; D gene ambiguous. The germline V and J ends were trimmed by 0 bases and 4 bases, with 4 bases remaining between them. Germline lookup yields CDR1 LNHDA and CDR2 SQIVND (reference sequence). This CDR3 comprises 13 residues. The CDR3, as DNA: TGTGCCAGTAGTATAGACGTAAATCAGCCCCAGCATTTT. Protein sequence: CASSIDVNQPQHF. Full variable domain (missing parts from reference TRBV19 and TRBJ1-5): DGGITQSPKYLFRKEGQNVTLSCEQNLNHDAMYWYRQDPGQGLRLIYYSQIVNDFQKGDIAEGYSVSREKKESFPLTVTSAQKNPTAFYLCASSIDVNQPQHFGDGTRLSIL.

The CDR3 coding sequence is TGTGCCAGCAGCCAAGATAGAGGAGGATCGGGCTACACCTTC. Protein sequence: CASSQDRGGSGYTF. This chain joins TRBV14 and TRBJ1-2; D remains ambiguous. The CDR3 length is 14 residues. Germline CDR1 SGHDN, CDR2 FVKESK. V lost 0 bases and J 8 bases, leaving 13 bases between the germline ends. The variable domain in full, with the rest retrieved from reference TRBV14 and TRBJ1-2, is EAGVTQFPSHSVIEKGQTVTLRCDPISGHDNLYWYRRVMGKEIKFLLHFVKESKQDESGMPNNRFLAERTGGTYSTLKVQPAELEDSGVYFCASSQDRGGSGYTFGSGTRLTVV.

The V gene is TRBV6-5, the J gene TRBJ2-7; the D is unclear. The germline V gene encodes CDR1 MNHEY and CDR2 SVGAGI. V was trimmed by 2 bases and J by 2 bases, leaving 13 bases between them. CDR3 length: 15 residues. CDR3 amino acids: CASSYQTHPPYEQYF. In DNA, the CDR3 is TGTGCCAGCAGTTACCAGACACACCCCCCCTACGAGCAGTACTTC.

The gene calls are TRBV7-2 and TRBJ2-7; TRBD2 aligns across 12 bases. Germline CDR1 and CDR2: SGHTA and FQGNSA. CDR3 size: 15 residues. The ends lost 4 bases at V and 4 bases at J; junction bases unmatched: 5. The CDR3, as DNA: TGTGCCAGCAGCTGGGGACTAGCGGGTGTTTACGAGCAGTACTTC. Its protein product is CASSWGLAGVYEQYF.

This sequence joins TRBV25-1 and TRBJ2-6; no definite D call. Trimming shortened V by 3 bases and J by 1 base, and 10 bases separated the two germline ends. The CDR3 has 16 residues. Germline lookup yields CDR1 MGHDK and CDR2 SYGVNS. The CDR3 here is CASSDSVESGANVLTF. The DNA of the CDR3 is TGTGCCAGCAGTGATTCTGTTGAGTCTGGGGCCAACGTCCTGACTTTC.

The V gene is TRBV2, the J gene TRBJ2-7; D possibly corresponds to TRBD2 (6 bases). Trimming pared 5 bases from V and 4 bases from J, leaving 12 bases between. The CDR3 extends over 13 amino acids. CDR1 and CDR2 from the germline V gene are SNHLY and FYNNEI. CDR3 coding DNA: TGTGCCAGCAGTACCCTTGGAGGGTACGAGCAGTACTTC. This codes for CASSTLGGYEQYF.

The chain joins TRBV10-1 to TRBJ1-2, with 7 bases lining up with TRBD1. This CDR3 is built from 13 residues. The V segment lost 11 bases and the J segment 2 bases; nucleotides outside the gene matches: 8. Germline lookup yields CDR1 WNHNN and CDR2 SYGVQD (reference sequence). For the CDR3, the DNA is TGCGCCCCACAGGACAGGCGGAACTATGGCTACACCTTC. Residues: CAPQDRRNYGYTF.